The 22 T cell receptor beta chains reported below all come from one sample, sequenced in a study of shared clonotypes between healthy human individuals. Naive-designated CD8 cells lacked CD45RO, were positively enriched for CCR7, and omitted terminally differentiated effector memory CD45RA+ cells. Only in-frame clones appear in the TCRdb table, and some are missing; sequencing was by immunoSEQ multiplex PCR. The data contain around 1.9 million clones, over 85% of them singletons. The source material was naive CD8+ T cells from PBMCs. These receptors were obtained from a man younger than 30 in good health. Some clones in this sample may be carry-over from other donors' samples.

This rearrangement joins TRBV11-1 to TRBJ1-3, with D hard to call. Germline V gives CDR1 SGHAT, CDR2 FQDESV (reference sequence). This CDR3 is built from 16 residues. Trimming removed 3 bases at V and 1 base at J, with 13 bases between. CDR3: CASSFFGYGSGNTIYF. The CDR3 nucleotides read TGTGCCAGCAGCTTTTTCGGTTATGGTTCTGGAAACACCATATATTTT.

This chain connects TRBV7-8 to TRBJ1-5; tentatively, D is TRBD1 (6 bases). Looked up from germline, CDR1 is SGHVS and CDR2 is FQNEAQ. With 5 bases removed from V and 2 bases from J, the gap between germline ends came to 16 bases. The CDR3 is 16 residues long. CDR3 nucleotides: TGTGCCAGCAGCCCCTGGGCAGGGGAAGGCAATCAGCCCCAGCATTTT. It is translated as CASSPWAGEGNQPQHF.

This chain connects TRBV27 to TRBJ2-7; 12 nucleotides align to TRBD2. CDR1 MNHEY and CDR2 SMNVEV come from the germline V gene (reference sequence). This CDR3 is 16 amino acids long. Losses at the gene ends were 5 bases for V and 3 bases for J; bases not matched to a gene: 8. This chain's CDR3 is CASSPVRTSGIYEQYF. The CDR3 DNA sequence: TGTGCCAGCAGTCCGGTTCGGACTAGCGGGATCTACGAGCAGTACTTC.

CDR3 loop: CATSRDLRQDRDYEQYF. The CDR3 nucleotides are TGTGCCACCAGCAGAGATCTCCGGCAGGACCGAGACTACGAGCAGTACTTC. This chain links TRBV15 with TRBJ2-7; no definite D call. Germline loops: CDR1 LNHNV, CDR2 YYDKDF (reference sequence). The germline V and J ends were trimmed by 0 bases and 3 bases, with 18 bases remaining between them. This CDR3 comprises 17 residues.

The chain has TRBV19 and TRBJ1-1; tentatively, D is TRBD1 (6 bases). CDR1 and CDR2 (germline): LNHDA, SQIVND (reference sequence). The V gene lost 5 bases and the J gene lost 1 base, with 14 bases spanning the gap. CDR3 size: 15 residues. CDR3 region: CASSHLGQTNTEAFF. The CDR3 nucleotides read TGTGCCAGTAGTCACCTAGGACAGACGAACACTGAAGCTTTCTTT.

The chain carries TRBV6-6 and TRBJ1-3; 7 bases line up with TRBD1. The V and J ends lost 2 bases and 8 bases, in that order; junction bases with no gene match: 6. This CDR3 region has 14 residues. Per germline, CDR1 MNHNY and CDR2 SVGAGI (reference sequence). The CDR3 DNA follows: TGTGCCAGCAGTTACCAGGGGGAGGAAGACACCATATATTTT. Its translation: CASSYQGEEDTIYF.

The J gene is TRBJ2-2, the V gene TRBV5-1, with no clear D. V was shortened by 2 bases and J by 0 bases, with 17 bases between the two germline ends. The CDR3 extends over 18 amino acids. Germline lookup yields CDR1 SGHRS and CDR2 YFSETQ. The chain's CDR3 is CASSFTQITDANTGELFF. The CDR3 DNA follows: TGCGCCAGCAGCTTTACACAAATAACAGACGCGAACACCGGGGAGCTGTTTTTT.

To note about this clone: The sample holds other DNA sequences that translate to the same CDR3. The rearrangement links TRBV7-3 to TRBJ2-1, with 10 positions matching TRBD1. CDR1 is SGHTA and CDR2 is FQGTGA in the germline V gene. This CDR3 contains 13 residues. After removal of 3 bases from V and 7 bases from J, the junction contained 0 bases not matched to a gene. As DNA, the CDR3 is TGTGCCAGCAGCTTGGACAGGGGGAATGAGCAGTTCTTC. It translates to CASSLDRGNEQFF.

CDR3 region: CALVSGTGTEAFF. In nucleotides, the CDR3 is TGTGCCTTAGTATCTGGGACAGGGACTGAAGCTTTCTTT. The V call is TRBV19, the J call TRBJ1-1; 9 bases line up with TRBD1. Looked up from germline, CDR1 is LNHDA and CDR2 is SQIVND (reference sequence). V was pared by 11 bases and J by 5 bases, with 9 bases of the junction left unmatched. The CDR3 consists of 13 residues.

This clone was seen only once. The chain employs TRBV6-6 and TRBJ2-3; D remains unclear. The V gene's germline CDR1 is MNHNY and CDR2 SVGAGI (reference sequence). With 2 bases removed from V and 6 bases from J, the gap between germline ends came to 15 bases. The CDR3 sequence is 15 residues long. The CDR3 bases are TGTGCCAGCAGTTACAGCCGGGCCCCTCCTGATACGCAGTATTTT. Protein product: CASSYSRAPPDTQYF.

V usage is TRBV7-9 and J usage is TRBJ2-1; 7 bases align to TRBD2. The CDR3 loop spans 14 amino acids. V gave up 4 bases and J gave up 5 bases; unmatched junction bases: 5. Germline V lookup: CDR1 SEHNR, CDR2 FQNEAQ (reference sequence). The CDR3, as DNA: TGTGCCAGCAGCTCTCTTGGGACTAACAATGAGCAGTTCTTC. It yields the protein CASSSLGTNNEQFF.

This chain uses TRBV7-9 with TRBJ2-1, with no clear D. Per the germline V gene, CDR1 is SEHNR and CDR2 is FQNEAQ (reference sequence). The V gene lost 2 bases and the J gene lost 2 bases, with 13 bases spanning the gap. This CDR3 has 16 residues. CDR3 nucleotide sequence: TGTGCCAGCAGCTTAAGGGATTCGGTTACCTACAATGAGCAGTTCTTC. It encodes CASSLRDSVTYNEQFF.

The V and J genes are TRBV30 and TRBJ2-1, with a tentative D call TRBD2 (5 bases). The CDR3 extends over 15 amino acids. The V end was cut by 1 base, the J end by 8 bases, with 18 bases between. Germline values: CDR1 GTSNPN, CDR2 SVGIG (reference sequence). The CDR3 loop reads CAWSASRDLVDEQFF. The CDR3 region has the DNA TGTGCCTGGAGTGCATCGAGGGATCTAGTAGATGAGCAGTTCTTC.

This chain uses TRBV27 with TRBJ2-2; D gene ambiguous. Trimming removed 5 bases at V and 2 bases at J, with 18 bases between. Germline lookup yields CDR1 MNHEY and CDR2 SMNVEV (reference sequence). CDR3 length: 17 amino acids. The CDR3 coding sequence is TGTGCCAGCAGTCCTTCCCCTCGAAAGAGAAACACCGGGGAGCTGTTTTTT. Amino acids: CASSPSPRKRNTGELFF.

This chain connects TRBV15 to TRBJ1-5; no definite D call. The CDR3 has 14 amino acids. Trimming left V 3 bases short and J 2 bases short, with 8 bases between. Germline V gene sequence: CDR1 LNHNV, CDR2 YYDKDF (reference sequence). The CDR3 bases are TGTGCCACCAGCAGGGGCCCTGGCAATCAGCCCCAGCATTTT. It encodes CATSRGPGNQPQHF. The full variable domain, with the rest looked up from reference TRBV15 and TRBJ1-5, is DAMVIQNPRYQVTQFGKPVTLSCSQTLNHNVMYWYQQKSSQAPKLLFHYYDKDFNNEADTPDNFQSRRPNTSFCFLDIRSPGLGDTAMYLCATSRGPGNQPQHFGDGTRLSIL.

V gene TRBV4-2 combines with J gene TRBJ2-5; D is unresolved. The CDR3 extends over 14 amino acids. CDR1 and CDR2 from the germline V gene are LGHNA and YNFKEQ. V dropped 4 bases and J dropped 4 bases, with 13 bases sitting between them. CDR3: CASSPQYPTETQYF. DNA for the CDR3: TGTGCCAGCAGCCCCCAGTACCCGACAGAGACCCAGTACTTC.

V usage is TRBV5-1 and J usage is TRBJ1-1; no clear D. Germline loops: CDR1 SGHRS, CDR2 YFSETQ. Trimming shortened V by 4 bases and J by 0 bases, and 10 bases separated the two germline ends. The CDR3 extends over 14 amino acids. CDR3 bases: TGCGCCAGCAGCCCGGGAGGTCTGAACACTGAAGCTTTCTTT. It codes for CASSPGGLNTEAFF.

Details on this clone: Other DNA sequences in this sample translate to the same CDR3. The chain employs TRBV7-9 and TRBJ1-1; D not certain. The CDR3 has 15 amino acids. In germline, CDR1 is SEHNR, CDR2 FQNEAQ (reference sequence). Trimming cost V 5 bases and J 0 bases, with 13 bases left between them. The CDR3 loop reads CASSPRTGMNTEAFF. CDR3 DNA: TGTGCCAGCAGCCCCAGGACCGGGATGAACACTGAAGCTTTCTTT.

This clone was recorded once. The rearrangement joins TRBV28 to TRBJ2-7, with D possibly TRBD2 on 6 matching bases. The V and J ends lost 6 bases and 0 bases respectively, with 18 bases between them. The CDR3 sequence is 16 residues long. Germline assignment: CDR1 MDHEN and CDR2 SYDVKM. This CDR3 reads CASSRPIRGFSYEQYF. CDR3 DNA sequence: TGTGCCAGCAGCCGCCCAATTCGGGGGTTCTCCTACGAGCAGTACTTC. The full variable domain, with the rest looked up from reference TRBV28 and TRBJ2-7, is DVKVTQSSRYLVKRTGEKVFLECVQDMDHENMFWYRQDPGLGLRLIYFSYDVKMKEKGDIPEGYSVSREKKERFSLILESASTNQTSMYLCASSRPIRGFSYEQYFGPGTRLTVT.

This rearrangement joins TRBV10-2 to TRBJ2-2, with 12 nucleotides matching TRBD2. This CDR3 comprises 14 residues. The V gene's germline CDR1 is WSHSY and CDR2 SAAADI. V shed 6 bases, J shed 8 bases, and the junction held 4 bases outside the gene matches. This CDR3 is CASRLTSGSGELFF. The CDR3 DNA follows: TGCGCCAGCAGGCTGACTAGCGGGAGTGGGGAGCTGTTTTTT.

The chain couples TRBV25-1 to TRBJ2-7; 8 nucleotides align to TRBD1. The CDR3 spans 15 residues. Germline-derived CDR1 and CDR2 are MGHDK and SYGVNS. J was trimmed by 2 bases and V by 1 base; bases with no gene match: 4. DNA for the CDR3: TGTGCCAGCAGTGAATCAGGGGGCCACCCCTACGAGCAGTACTTC. Protein sequence: CASSESGGHPYEQYF.

This clone appeared a single time. The V gene is TRBV27, the J gene TRBJ2-7; no clear D. V was shortened by 2 bases and J by 2 bases, with 16 bases between the two germline ends. Germline V lookup: CDR1 MNHEY, CDR2 SMNVEV (reference sequence). CDR3 size: 16 residues. CDR3 bases: TGTGCCAGCAGTTTAAATTTGTTGGGCAGGACCTACGAGCAGTACTTC. It specifies CASSLNLLGRTYEQYF.